This TCR beta chain was sequenced in a study of T cell responses to AZD1222 COVID-19 vaccine. Overall study findings and caveats: Only five to seven individuals given AZD1222 were seropositive at baseline.

The assay was immunoSEQ multiplex PCR, and TCRdb's table has in-frame clones only and misses some. Of fewer than 120,000 clones in the sample, roughly 90% were seen once. A note on this clone: The antigen is not known.

This sequence originates from an adult in good health. This sample comprised peripheral blood, obtained on day 0 of AZD1222 vaccination.

The CDR3 here is CASRGTSEKLFF. The CDR3, as DNA: TGTGCCAGCAGAGGGACGTCCGAAAAACTGTTTTTT. The chain links TRBV2 to TRBJ1-4; a possible D gene is TRBD1 (5 bases). Germline V gene data show CDR1 as SNHLY and CDR2 as FYNNEI. With 6 bases removed from V and 8 bases from J, the gap between germline ends came to 10 bases. The CDR3 is 12 amino acids.